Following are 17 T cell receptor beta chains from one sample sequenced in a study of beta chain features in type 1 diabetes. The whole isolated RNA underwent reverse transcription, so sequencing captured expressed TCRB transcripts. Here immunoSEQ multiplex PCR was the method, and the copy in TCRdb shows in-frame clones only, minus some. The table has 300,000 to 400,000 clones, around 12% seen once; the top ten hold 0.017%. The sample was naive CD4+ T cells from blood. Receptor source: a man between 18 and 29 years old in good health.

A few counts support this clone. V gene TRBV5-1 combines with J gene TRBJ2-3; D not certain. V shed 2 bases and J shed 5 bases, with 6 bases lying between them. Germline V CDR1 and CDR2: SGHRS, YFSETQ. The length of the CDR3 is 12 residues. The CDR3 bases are TGCGCCAGCAGCTTATCAGTAGATACGCAGTATTTT. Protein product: CASSLSVDTQYF.

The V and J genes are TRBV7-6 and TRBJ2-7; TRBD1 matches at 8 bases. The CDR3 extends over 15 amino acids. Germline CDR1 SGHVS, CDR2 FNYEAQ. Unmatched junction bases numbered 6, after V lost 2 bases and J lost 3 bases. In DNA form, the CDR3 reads TGTGCCAGCAGCTTACGCGGACAGGGAAACTACGAGCAGTACTTC. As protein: CASSLRGQGNYEQYF.

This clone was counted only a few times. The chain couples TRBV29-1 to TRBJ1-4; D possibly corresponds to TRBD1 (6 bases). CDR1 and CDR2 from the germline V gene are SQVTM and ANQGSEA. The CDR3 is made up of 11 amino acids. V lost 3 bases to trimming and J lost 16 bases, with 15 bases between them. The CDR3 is CSVEDSSIPFF. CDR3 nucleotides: TGCAGCGTTGAGGACAGTTCAATTCCGTTTTTT.

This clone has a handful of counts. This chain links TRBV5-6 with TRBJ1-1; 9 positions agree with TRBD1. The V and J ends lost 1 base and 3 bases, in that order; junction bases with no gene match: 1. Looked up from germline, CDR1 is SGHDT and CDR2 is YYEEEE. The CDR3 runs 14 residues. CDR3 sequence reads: CASSLHRGHTEAFF. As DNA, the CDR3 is TGTGCCAGCAGCTTGCACAGGGGGCACACTGAAGCTTTCTTT.

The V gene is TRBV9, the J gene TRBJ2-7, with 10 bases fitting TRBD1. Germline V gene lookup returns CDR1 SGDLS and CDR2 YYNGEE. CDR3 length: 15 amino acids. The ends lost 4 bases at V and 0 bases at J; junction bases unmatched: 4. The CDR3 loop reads CASSRDRGISYEQYF. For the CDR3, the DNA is TGTGCCAGCAGCCGGGACAGGGGAATCTCCTACGAGCAGTACTTC.

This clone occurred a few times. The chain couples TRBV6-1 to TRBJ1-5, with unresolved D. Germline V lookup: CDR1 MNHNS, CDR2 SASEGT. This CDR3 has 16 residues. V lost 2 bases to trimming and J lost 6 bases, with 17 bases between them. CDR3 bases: TGTGCCAGCAGTGAATCTGTGGCAGTAAGGAGTCAGCCCCAGCATTTT. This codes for CASSESVAVRSQPQHF.

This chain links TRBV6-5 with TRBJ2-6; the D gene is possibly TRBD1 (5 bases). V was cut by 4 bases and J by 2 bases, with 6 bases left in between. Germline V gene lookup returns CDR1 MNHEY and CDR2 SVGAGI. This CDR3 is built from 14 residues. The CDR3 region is CASSSRAGANVLTF. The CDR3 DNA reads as TGTGCCAGCAGTTCCAGGGCTGGGGCCAACGTCCTGACTTTC.

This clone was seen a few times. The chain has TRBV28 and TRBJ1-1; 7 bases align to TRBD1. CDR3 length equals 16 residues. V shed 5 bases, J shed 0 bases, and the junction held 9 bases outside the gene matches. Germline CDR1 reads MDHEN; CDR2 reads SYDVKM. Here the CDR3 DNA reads TGTGCCAGCAGTCTTTGGACAGGATCCATGAACACTGAAGCTTTCTTT. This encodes CASSLWTGSMNTEAFF.

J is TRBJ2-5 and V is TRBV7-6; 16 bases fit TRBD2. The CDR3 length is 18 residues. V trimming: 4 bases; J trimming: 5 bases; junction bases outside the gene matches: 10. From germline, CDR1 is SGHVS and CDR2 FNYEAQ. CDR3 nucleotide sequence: TGTGCCAGCAGCTCGGGACTAGCGGGAGGGCCGGGGCGGGAGACCCAGTACTTC. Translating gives CASSSGLAGGPGRETQYF.

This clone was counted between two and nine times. Here the CDR3 DNA reads TGCGCCAGCAGCTCCTCAGGTGATCAAGAGACCCAGTACTTC. Translating it yields CASSSSGDQETQYF. The rearrangement links TRBV5-1 to TRBJ2-5; D remains unclear. V lost 3 bases and J lost 2, with 11 bases in between. Germline CDR1 SGHRS, CDR2 YFSETQ. This CDR3 comprises 14 residues.

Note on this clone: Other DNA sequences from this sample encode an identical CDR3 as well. This CDR3 is CASSLARESGGYTF. The CDR3 nucleotides are TGTGCCAGCAGCTTAGCTCGGGAGTCGGGGGGCTACACCTTC. The rearrangement links TRBV7-9 to TRBJ1-2, with D uncertain. The germline V gene has CDR1 SEHNR and CDR2 FQNEAQ (reference sequence). Trimming shortened V by 0 bases and J by 8 bases, and 13 bases separated the two germline ends. The CDR3 has 14 residues.

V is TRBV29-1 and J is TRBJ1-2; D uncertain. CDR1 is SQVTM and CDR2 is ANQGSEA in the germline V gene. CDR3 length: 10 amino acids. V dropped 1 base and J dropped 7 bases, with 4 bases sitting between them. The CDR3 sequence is CSVEGGGYTF. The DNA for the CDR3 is TGCAGCGTTGAAGGCGGTGGCTACACCTTC.

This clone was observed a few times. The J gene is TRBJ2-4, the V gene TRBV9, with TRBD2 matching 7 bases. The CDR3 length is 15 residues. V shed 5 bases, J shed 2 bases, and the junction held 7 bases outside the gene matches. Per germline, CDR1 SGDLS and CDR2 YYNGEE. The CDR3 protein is CASSEGGGSKNIQYF. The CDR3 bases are TGTGCCAGCAGTGAAGGCGGGGGATCCAAAAACATTCAGTACTTC.

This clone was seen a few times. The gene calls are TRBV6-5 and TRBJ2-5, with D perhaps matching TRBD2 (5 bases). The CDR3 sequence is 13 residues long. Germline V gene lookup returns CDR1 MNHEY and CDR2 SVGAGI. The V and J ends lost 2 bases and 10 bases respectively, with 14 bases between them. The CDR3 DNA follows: TGTGCCAGCAGTTACCCCGAGGGCCCAGACCAGTACTTC. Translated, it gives CASSYPEGPDQYF.

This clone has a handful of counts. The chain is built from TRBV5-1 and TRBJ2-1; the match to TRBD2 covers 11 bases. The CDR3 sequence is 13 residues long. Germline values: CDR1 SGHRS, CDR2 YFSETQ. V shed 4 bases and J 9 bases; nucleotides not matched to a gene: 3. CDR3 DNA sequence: TGCGCCAGCAGCGCCGGGACTAGCGGTGAGCAGTTCTTC. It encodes CASSAGTSGEQFF.

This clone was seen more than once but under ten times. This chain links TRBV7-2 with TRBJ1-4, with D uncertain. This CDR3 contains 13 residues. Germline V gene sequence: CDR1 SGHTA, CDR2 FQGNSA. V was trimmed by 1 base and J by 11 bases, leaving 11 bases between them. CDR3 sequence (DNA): TGTGCCAGCAGCTTAGTGGAGGGCGGGAAACTGTTTTTT. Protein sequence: CASSLVEGGKLFF.

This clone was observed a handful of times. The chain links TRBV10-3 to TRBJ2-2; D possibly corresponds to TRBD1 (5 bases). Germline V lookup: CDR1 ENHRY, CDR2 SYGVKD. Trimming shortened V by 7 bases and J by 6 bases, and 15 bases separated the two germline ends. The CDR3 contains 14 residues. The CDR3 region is CAITAGLIAGELFF. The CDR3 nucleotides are TGTGCCATCACCGCAGGGCTGATTGCCGGGGAGCTGTTTTTT.